Sequencing of this T cell receptor beta chain was carried out in a study of OX40 agonist ivuxolimab in advanced cancers. V lost 5 bases, J lost 2 bases, and 9 bases lay in between. The CDR3 has 13 residues. Germline V gene data show CDR1 as MNHEY and CDR2 as SMNVEV (reference sequence). Sequenced by immunoSEQ multiplex PCR; TCRdb stores in-frame clones only, minus some. The sample has around 80,000 clones, approximately 84% seen once. This material consisted of CD4+ or CD8+ T cells sorted from blood, taken in a trial of the OX40 agonist ivuxolimab. This TCR came from an adult with an advanced solid tumor such as melanoma, head and neck, liver or kidney cancer. The gene calls are TRBV27 and TRBJ1-2; TRBD1 might be the D (6 bases). CDR3 protein: CASSAGQNYGYTF. The CDR3 DNA reads as TGTGCCAGCAGTGCGGGACAAAACTATGGCTACACCTTC.